This T cell receptor (beta chain) was recovered during a study of T cell clones after liver transplantation. About the study: Three of eight recipients were HCV-positive; others had non-autoimmune, non-viral indications. Standard immunosuppression, with no induction, continued until 12-24 months after transplant. Patients counted as tolerant after at least one year off all immunosuppression, enzymes not exceeding twice normal. Findings of the study overall: Rather than being deleted, graft donor-reactive T cells may have moved into the graft.

Assay used: immunoSEQ multiplex PCR; TCRdb lists only in-frame clones, some missing. The table has tens of thousands of clones, around four fifths seen once. In the case of this clone: Its antigen is unknown.

Germline CDR1 is SGHVS and CDR2 is FNYEAQ. V was pared by 7 bases and J by 0 bases, with 16 bases between. CDR3 length: 16 residues. The material sequenced was CD4+ T cells from blood, taken at the 22-month timepoint. This clonotype originated in a human patient who received a liver transplant. The graft donor may account for some of the T cells. This sequence joins TRBV7-6 and TRBJ2-1; tentative D call: TRBD2 (6 bases). The CDR3 region is CASTQGGASSYNEQFF. The CDR3 coding sequence is TGTGCCAGCACCCAAGGAGGGGCAAGCTCCTACAATGAGCAGTTCTTC.